The 12 T cell receptor beta chains below all came from one sample that was sequenced in a study of blood T cell repertoires in COVID-19 (dated by TCRdb to about 2020). The library was obtained by the immunoSEQ multiplex PCR assay. The table was pulled from immuneACCESS by TCRdb, which kept in-frame rearrangements only. Such tables lose some clones; where checked, under half of the loss comes from unresolved V genes, and the rest has no known cause. The sample table lists approximately 88,000 clones, around 81% of them with a count of one. The ten largest clones add up to approximately 8.9% of the sample. The sample was peripheral blood. These TCRs come from a man aged 50 to 60 who had recovered from COVID-19.

This clone was counted between two and nine times. The chain employs TRBV5-1 and TRBJ2-5, with 12 bases identical to TRBD2. The CDR3 length is 15 residues. Trimming took 5 bases from V and 5 from J; bases not matched to a gene: 7. Per the germline V gene, CDR1 is SGHRS and CDR2 is YFSETQ. The CDR3 loop is CASSPSGGAGETQYF. DNA for the CDR3: TGCGCCAGCAGTCCTAGCGGGGGGGCAGGTGAGACCCAGTACTTC. Variable domain in full (rest from reference TRBV5-1 and TRBJ2-5): KAGVTQTPRYLIKTRGQQVTLSCSPISGHRSVSWYQQTPGQGLQFLFEYFSETQRNKGNFPGRFSGRQFSNSRSEMNVSTLELGDSALYLCASSPSGGAGETQYFGPGTRLLVL.

V usage is TRBV7-6 and J usage is TRBJ2-3; TRBD2 matches 9 bases. In germline, CDR1 is SGHVS, CDR2 FNYEAQ. The junction had 3 bases not matched to a gene; V was cut back by 2 bases and J by 0 bases. CDR3 length equals 16 residues. The CDR3 spells CASSLSSGGSTDTQYF. CDR3 in DNA: TGTGCCAGCAGCTTAAGTAGCGGGGGAAGCACAGATACGCAGTATTTT.

The V call is TRBV11-2, the J call TRBJ2-1; 9 bases match TRBD2. Germline V gene data show CDR1 as SGHAT and CDR2 as FQNNGV. This CDR3 contains 15 residues. Trimming removed 5 bases from V and 6 bases from J; junction bases left unmatched: 8. CDR3 in amino acids: CASSLRLAAGNEQFF. The CDR3 DNA is TGTGCCAGCAGCCTCAGACTAGCGGCCGGCAATGAGCAGTTCTTC.

The chain couples TRBV6-1 to TRBJ1-2; a possible D gene is TRBD1 (5 bases). The germline CDR1 and CDR2 sequences are MNHNS and SASEGT. The CDR3 is 15 amino acids. The ends were cut back, 0 bases at V and 3 bases at J, with 11 bases in the middle. In nucleotides, the CDR3 is TGTGCCAGCAGTGAAGCGGGGGGAAGGGACTATGGCTACACCTTC. It specifies CASSEAGGRDYGYTF.

This clone has a handful of counts. This chain connects TRBV4-3 to TRBJ2-1, with 15 bases that match TRBD2. Germline V CDR1 and CDR2: LGHNA, YSLEER. This CDR3 spans 18 amino acids. Trimming removed 4 bases from V and 1 base from J; junction bases left unmatched: 5. The CDR3 DNA reads TGCGCCAGCAGCCCAGGACTAGCGGGAGGGCCTTCCTACAATGAGCAGTTCTTC. It is translated as CASSPGLAGGPSYNEQFF.

The chain recombines TRBV28 with TRBJ2-7; TRBD2 is a possible D gene (6 bases). Trimming left V 5 bases short and J 0 bases short, with 17 bases between. The CDR3 spans 16 residues. Germline V gene lookup returns CDR1 MDHEN and CDR2 SYDVKM. CDR3 DNA: TGTGCCAGCAGTACTCTTCTAGCGATGAGCTCCTACGAGCAGTACTTC. Amino acid sequence: CASSTLLAMSSYEQYF.

Only one count was recorded for this clone. V is TRBV18 and J is TRBJ2-3; 13 positions agree with TRBD2. CDR1 KGHSH and CDR2 LQKENI come from the germline V gene. The CDR3 has 15 amino acids. Trimming removed 8 bases from V and 5 bases from J; junction bases left unmatched: 7. CDR3 loop: CASGTSGNRGDTQYF. CDR3 nucleotides: TGTGCCAGCGGGACTAGCGGGAACCGGGGAGATACGCAGTATTTT.

The chain couples TRBV21-1 to TRBJ1-6; the D call of TRBD1 is as the table states it, not checked on the DNA. TRBV21-1 is an annotated pseudogene. This CDR3 is built from 14 residues. This chain's CDR3 is CASSKEVRVLALHF. In DNA form, the CDR3 reads TGTGCCAGCAGCAAAGAGGTCAGGGTCCTCGCCCTCCACTTT.

This clone came up a few times. The chain combines TRBV3-1 (or the pseudogene TRBV3-2) with TRBJ1-1, with 7 bases matching TRBD1. Germline lookup yields CDR1 LGHDT and CDR2 YNNKEL (reference sequence). This CDR3 is built from 14 residues. The J segment lost 2 bases and the V segment lost 4 bases, leaving 4 bases of the junction unmatched. The CDR3 spells CASSLQGTNTEAFF. The CDR3 DNA reads as TGTGCCAGCAGCCTACAGGGGACAAACACTGAAGCTTTCTTT.

The chain links TRBV6-2 or TRBV6-3 to TRBJ2-5; no clear D. Trimming removed 5 bases from V and 3 bases from J, with 13 bases in between. Germline V gene lookup returns CDR1 MNHEY and CDR2 SVGEGT. The CDR3 has 14 amino acids. In DNA, the CDR3 is TGTGCCAGCAGTAGTACCGGGTCCAAAGAGACCCAGTACTTC. It codes for CASSSTGSKETQYF.

The chain uses TRBV11-2 and TRBJ2-2; 7 positions agree with TRBD1. V shed 2 bases, J shed 10 bases, and the junction held 1 base outside the gene matches. The CDR3 consists of 12 residues. CDR1 SGHAT and CDR2 FQNNGV come from the germline V gene. The CDR3 sequence is CASSLQGEELFF. The CDR3 DNA sequence: TGTGCCAGCAGCTTACAGGGGGAGGAGCTGTTTTTT.

The chain carries TRBV20-1 and TRBJ2-7; D is ambiguous. This CDR3 has 11 residues. CDR1 is DFQATT and CDR2 is SNEGSKA in the germline V gene (reference sequence). Trimming left V 0 bases short and J 5 bases short, with 5 bases between. The CDR3 loop is CSARDGNEQYF. The CDR3 nucleotides are TGCAGTGCTAGAGACGGTAACGAGCAGTACTTC.